The present T cell receptor (beta chain) was sequenced within a study of OX40 agonist ivuxolimab in advanced cancers. Overall study results and limits: Some patients who did not respond also had low normalized T-cell clonal expansion.

Assay used: immunoSEQ multiplex PCR; TCRdb lists only in-frame clones, some missing. This repertoire shows 30,000 to 40,000 clones, nearly 95% found once; its top ten account for under 5.5%. Germline V gene sequence: CDR1 LNHDA, CDR2 SQIVND (reference sequence). CDR3 size: 13 residues. The ends lost 6 bases at V and 2 bases at J; junction bases unmatched: 3. Only a few counts were recorded for this clone. Its target is not known. The source is an adult with an advanced solid tumor such as melanoma, head and neck, liver or kidney cancer. This specimen was CD4+ or CD8+ T cells sorted from blood, taken in a trial of the OX40 agonist ivuxolimab. The chain joins TRBV19 to TRBJ1-2; the match to TRBD1 covers 7 bases. The CDR3 region has the DNA TGTGCCAGTAGCCAGGGACAGAACTATGGCTACACCTTC. The encoded protein is CASSQGQNYGYTF.